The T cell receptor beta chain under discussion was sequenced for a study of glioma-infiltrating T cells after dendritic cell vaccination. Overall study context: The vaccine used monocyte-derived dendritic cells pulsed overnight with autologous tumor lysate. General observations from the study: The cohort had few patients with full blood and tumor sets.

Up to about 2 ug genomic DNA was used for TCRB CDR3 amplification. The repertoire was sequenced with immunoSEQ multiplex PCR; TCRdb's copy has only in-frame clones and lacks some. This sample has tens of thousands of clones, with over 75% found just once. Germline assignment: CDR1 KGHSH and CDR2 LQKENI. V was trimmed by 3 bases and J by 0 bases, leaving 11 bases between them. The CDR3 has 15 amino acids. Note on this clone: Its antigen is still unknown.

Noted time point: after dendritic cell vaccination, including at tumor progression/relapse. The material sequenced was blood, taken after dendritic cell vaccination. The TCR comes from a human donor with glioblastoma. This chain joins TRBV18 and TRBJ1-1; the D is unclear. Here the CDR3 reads CASSPLTQMNTEAFF. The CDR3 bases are TGTGCCAGCTCACCCTTGACACAAATGAACACTGAAGCTTTCTTT. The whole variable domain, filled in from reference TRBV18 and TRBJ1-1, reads NAGVMQNPRHLVRRRGQEARLRCSPMKGHSHVYWYRQLPEEGLKFMVYLQKENIIDESGMPKERFSAEFPKEGPSILRIQQVVRGDSAAYFCASSPLTQMNTEAFFGQGTRLTVV.